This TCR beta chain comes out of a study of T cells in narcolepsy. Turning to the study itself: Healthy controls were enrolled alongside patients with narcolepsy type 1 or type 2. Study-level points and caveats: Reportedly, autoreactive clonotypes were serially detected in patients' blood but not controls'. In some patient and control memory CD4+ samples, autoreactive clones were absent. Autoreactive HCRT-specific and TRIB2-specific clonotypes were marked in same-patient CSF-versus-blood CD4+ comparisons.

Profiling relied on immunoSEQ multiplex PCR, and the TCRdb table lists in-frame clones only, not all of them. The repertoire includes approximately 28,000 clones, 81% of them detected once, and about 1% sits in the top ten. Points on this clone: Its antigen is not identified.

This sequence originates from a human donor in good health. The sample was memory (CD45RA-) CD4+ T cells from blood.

The DNA of the CDR3 is TGTGCCAGCAGCCAGCGGCCTAGCGGGGGGACGGACCCAGAGACCCAGTACTTC. As protein: CASSQRPSGGTDPETQYF. The chain is built from TRBV4-2 and TRBJ2-5; TRBD2 aligns across 11 bases. The germline V gene has CDR1 LGHNA and CDR2 YNFKEQ. The CDR3 consists of 18 residues. Trimming cost V 3 bases and J 4 bases; bases outside gene matches: 13.